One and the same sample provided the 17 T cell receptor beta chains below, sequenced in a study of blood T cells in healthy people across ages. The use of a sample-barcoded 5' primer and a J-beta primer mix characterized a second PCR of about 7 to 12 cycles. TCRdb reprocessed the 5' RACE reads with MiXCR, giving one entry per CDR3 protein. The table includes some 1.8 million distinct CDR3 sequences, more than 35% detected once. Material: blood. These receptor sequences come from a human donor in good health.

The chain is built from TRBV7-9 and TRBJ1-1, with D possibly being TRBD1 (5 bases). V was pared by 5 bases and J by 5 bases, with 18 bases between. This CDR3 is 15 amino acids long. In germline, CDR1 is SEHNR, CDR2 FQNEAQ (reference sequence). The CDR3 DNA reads TGTGCCAGCAGCATCCCCCGGGGGGGTCGGACTGAAGCTTTCTTT. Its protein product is CASSIPRGGRTEAFF.

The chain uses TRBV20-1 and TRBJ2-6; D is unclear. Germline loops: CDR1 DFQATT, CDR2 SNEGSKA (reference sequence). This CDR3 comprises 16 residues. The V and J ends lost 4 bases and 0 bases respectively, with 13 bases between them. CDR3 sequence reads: CSAKATVPSGANVLTF. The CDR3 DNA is TGCAGTGCTAAAGCGACGGTCCCCTCTGGGGCCAACGTCCTGACTTTC.

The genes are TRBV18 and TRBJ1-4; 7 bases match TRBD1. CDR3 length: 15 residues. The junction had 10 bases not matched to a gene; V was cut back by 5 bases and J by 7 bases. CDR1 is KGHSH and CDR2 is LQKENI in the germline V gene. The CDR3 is CASSARQGGIEKLFF. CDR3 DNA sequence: TGTGCCAGCTCAGCCCGACAGGGAGGAATTGAAAAACTGTTTTTT.

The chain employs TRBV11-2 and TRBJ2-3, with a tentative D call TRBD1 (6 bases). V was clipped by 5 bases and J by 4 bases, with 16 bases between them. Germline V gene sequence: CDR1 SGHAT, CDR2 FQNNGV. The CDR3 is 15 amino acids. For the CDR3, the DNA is TGTGCCAGCAGCCTCGGACAGCTGCCGCCAGATACGCAGTATTTT. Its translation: CASSLGQLPPDTQYF. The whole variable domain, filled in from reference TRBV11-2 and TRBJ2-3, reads EAGVAQSPRYKIIEKRQSVAFWCNPISGHATLYWYQQILGQGPKLLIQFQNNGVVDDSQLPKDRFSAERLKGVDSTLKIQPAKLEDSAVYLCASSLGQLPPDTQYFGPGTRLTVL.

CDR3 protein: CASSPNRGSGNTEAFF. Here the CDR3 DNA reads TGTGCCAGCAGCCCCAACCGGGGGAGTGGGAACACTGAAGCTTTCTTT. This chain joins TRBV7-2 and TRBJ1-1, with D possibly TRBD1 on 5 matching bases. V was pared by 5 bases and J by 1 base, with 17 bases between. The V gene's germline CDR1 is SGHTA and CDR2 FQGNSA. This CDR3 region has 16 residues. Variable domain in full (rest from reference TRBV7-2 and TRBJ1-1): GAGVSQSPSNKVTEKGKDVELRCDPISGHTALYWYRQSLGQGLEFLIYFQGNSAPDKSGLPSDRFSAERTGGSVSTLTIQRTQQEDSAVYLCASSPNRGSGNTEAFFGQGTRLTVV.

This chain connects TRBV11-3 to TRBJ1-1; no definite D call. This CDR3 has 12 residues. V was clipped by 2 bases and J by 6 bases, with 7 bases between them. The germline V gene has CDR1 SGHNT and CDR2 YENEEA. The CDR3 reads CASSLQDAEAFF. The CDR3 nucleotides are TGTGCCAGCAGCTTACAGGACGCTGAAGCTTTCTTT.

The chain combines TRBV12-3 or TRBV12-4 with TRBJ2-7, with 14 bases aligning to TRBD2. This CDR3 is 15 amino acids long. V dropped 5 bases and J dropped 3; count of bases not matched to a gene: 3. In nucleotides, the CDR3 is TGTGCCAGCAGTCCGACTAGCGGGGGGGACTACGAGCAGTACTTC. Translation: CASSPTSGGDYEQYF.

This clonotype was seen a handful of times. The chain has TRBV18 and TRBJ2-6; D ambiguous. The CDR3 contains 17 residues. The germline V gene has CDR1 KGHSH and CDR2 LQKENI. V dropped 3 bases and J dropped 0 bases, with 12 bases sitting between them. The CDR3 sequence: CASSPLQYFSGANVLTF. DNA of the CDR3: TGTGCCAGCTCACCCCTCCAGTATTTCTCTGGGGCCAACGTCCTGACTTTC.

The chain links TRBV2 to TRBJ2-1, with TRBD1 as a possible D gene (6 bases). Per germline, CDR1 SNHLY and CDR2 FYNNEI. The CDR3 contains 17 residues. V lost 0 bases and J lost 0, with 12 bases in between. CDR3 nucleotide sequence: TGTGCCAGCAGTGAAGCCGCCGGCAGGGGCTCCTACAATGAGCAGTTCTTC. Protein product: CASSEAAGRGSYNEQFF.

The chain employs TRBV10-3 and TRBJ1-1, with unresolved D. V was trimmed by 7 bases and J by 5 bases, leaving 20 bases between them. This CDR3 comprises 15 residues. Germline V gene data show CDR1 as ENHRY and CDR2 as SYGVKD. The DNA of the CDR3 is TGTGCCATCATTCCGGACTCCCTCGGTGGGACTGAAGCTTTCTTT. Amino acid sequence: CAIIPDSLGGTEAFF.

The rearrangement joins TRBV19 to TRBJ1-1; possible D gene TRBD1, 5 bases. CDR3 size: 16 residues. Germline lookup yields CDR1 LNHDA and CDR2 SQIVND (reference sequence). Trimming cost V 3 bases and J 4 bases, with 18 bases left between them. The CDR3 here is CASSIGASGRGTEAFF. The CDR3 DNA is TGTGCCAGTAGTATTGGGGCGTCGGGGCGCGGCACTGAAGCTTTCTTT.

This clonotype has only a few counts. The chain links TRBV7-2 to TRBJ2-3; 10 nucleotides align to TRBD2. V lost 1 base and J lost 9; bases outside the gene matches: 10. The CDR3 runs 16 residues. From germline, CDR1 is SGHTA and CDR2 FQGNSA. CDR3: CASSLVAGGVVRTQYF. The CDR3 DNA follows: TGTGCCAGCAGCTTAGTAGCGGGGGGCGTAGTTAGGACGCAGTATTTT.

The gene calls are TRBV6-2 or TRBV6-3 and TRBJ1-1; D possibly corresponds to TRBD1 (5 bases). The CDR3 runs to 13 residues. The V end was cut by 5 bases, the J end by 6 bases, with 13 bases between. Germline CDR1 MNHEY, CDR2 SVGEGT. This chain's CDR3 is CASSQGGSAEAFF. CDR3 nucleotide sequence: TGTGCCAGCAGTCAGGGAGGGTCTGCTGAAGCTTTCTTT.

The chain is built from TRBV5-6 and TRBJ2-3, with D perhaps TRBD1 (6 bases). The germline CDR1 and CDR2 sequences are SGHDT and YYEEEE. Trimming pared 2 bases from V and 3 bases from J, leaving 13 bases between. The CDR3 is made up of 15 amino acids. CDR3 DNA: TGTGCCAGCAGCTTTTGGGCAGGGGCGACAGATACGCAGTATTTT. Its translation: CASSFWAGATDTQYF.

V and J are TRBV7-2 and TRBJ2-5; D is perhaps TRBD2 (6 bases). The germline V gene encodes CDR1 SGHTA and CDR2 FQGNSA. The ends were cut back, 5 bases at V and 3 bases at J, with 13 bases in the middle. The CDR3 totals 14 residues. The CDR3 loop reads CASSGSSGEETQYF. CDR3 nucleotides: TGTGCCAGCAGCGGCAGTAGCGGTGAAGAGACCCAGTACTTC.

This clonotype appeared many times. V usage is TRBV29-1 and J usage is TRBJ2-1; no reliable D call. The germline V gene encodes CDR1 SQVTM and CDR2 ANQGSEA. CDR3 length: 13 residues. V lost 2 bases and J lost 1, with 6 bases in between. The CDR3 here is CSVEKVSYNEQFF. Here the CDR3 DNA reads TGCAGCGTTGAAAAGGTTTCCTACAATGAGCAGTTCTTC.

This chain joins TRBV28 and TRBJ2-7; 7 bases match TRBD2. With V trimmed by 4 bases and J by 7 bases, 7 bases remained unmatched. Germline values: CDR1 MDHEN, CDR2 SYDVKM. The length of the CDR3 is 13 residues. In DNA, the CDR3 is TGTGCCAGCAGTTATGGACTAGGGTTTGAGCAGTACTTC. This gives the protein CASSYGLGFEQYF.